These 27 T cell receptor beta chains originate from one sample sequenced in a study of blood T cell repertoires in COVID-19 (dated by TCRdb to the early 2020s). Libraries were built with the immunoSEQ multiplex PCR assay. TCRdb took this table from immuneACCESS and kept in-frame rearrangements with V and J called. Such tables lack part of the clones; where checked against another copy, unresolved V genes explain under half of the gap, and the rest is unexplained. This sample has some 250,000 clones in its table, and approximately 85% of those were observed once. The top ten clones comprise approximately 2% of the sample. The source material was PBMCs or T cells enriched from blood (not recorded which). The source is a woman aged 50 to 60 who had recovered from COVID-19.

This clone was seen only a few times. The V call is TRBV28, the J call TRBJ1-5; 8 nucleotides line up with TRBD1. Germline lookup yields CDR1 MDHEN and CDR2 SYDVKM. Losses at the gene ends were 8 bases for V and 4 bases for J; bases not matched to a gene: 10. The CDR3 spans 15 residues. DNA of the CDR3: TGTGCCAGCGTCGCCGCACAGGGGGGTAATCAGCCCCAGCATTTT. It encodes CASVAAQGGNQPQHF.

This clone came up once. The rearrangement joins TRBV5-4 to TRBJ2-2; 9 bases match TRBD1. The junction had 4 bases not matched to a gene; V was cut back by 4 bases and J by 0 bases. The CDR3 has 16 amino acids. Germline CDR1 is SGHNT and CDR2 is YYREEE (reference sequence). CDR3: CASSPRQGANTGELFF. Here the CDR3 DNA reads TGTGCCAGCAGCCCACGACAGGGGGCGAACACCGGGGAGCTGTTTTTT.

The chain carries TRBV28 and TRBJ1-4, with 10 bases fitting TRBD1. This CDR3 has 15 amino acids. The V gene end was trimmed by 1 base and the J gene end by 6 bases; junction bases not matched to a gene: 2. The germline V gene has CDR1 MDHEN and CDR2 SYDVKM. CDR3 in amino acids: CASSLSGTGDEKLFF. The DNA for the CDR3 is TGTGCCAGCAGTTTATCCGGGACAGGGGATGAAAAACTGTTTTTT.

CDR3 sequence: CASSLDPRTGAGNTIYF. CDR3 bases: TGCGCCAGCAGCTTGGATCCTAGGACAGGGGCTGGAAACACCATATATTTT. This chain connects TRBV5-1 to TRBJ1-3; 9 nucleotides agree with TRBD1. The CDR3 extends over 17 amino acids. V shed 0 bases and J 2 bases; nucleotides not matched to a gene: 6. Germline loops: CDR1 SGHRS, CDR2 YFSETQ.

The J gene is TRBJ2-7, the V gene TRBV28, with D perhaps TRBD1 (6 bases). The CDR3 consists of 15 residues. Between the trimmed V and J ends, which lost 1 base and 3 bases, there was a span of 13 bases. Germline V gene data show CDR1 as MDHEN and CDR2 as SYDVKM. The DNA of the CDR3 is TGTGCCAGCAGTTTATTAGGGGGATTCGGCTACGAGCAGTACTTC. This sequence encodes CASSLLGGFGYEQYF.

V gene TRBV7-3 combines with J gene TRBJ2-3; the D is unclear. V lost 1 base, J lost 4 bases, and 9 bases lay in between. The CDR3 consists of 14 residues. Germline CDR1 reads SGHTA; CDR2 reads FQGTGA. DNA of the CDR3: TGTGCCAGCAGCTTAAGTGGGCAGGCAGATACGCAGTATTTT. Protein product: CASSLSGQADTQYF. The whole variable domain, filled in from reference TRBV7-3 and TRBJ2-3, reads GAGVSQTPSNKVTEKGKYVELRCDPISGHTALYWYRQSLGQGPEFLIYFQGTGAADDSGLPNDRFFAVRPEGSVSTLKIQRTERGDSAVYLCASSLSGQADTQYFGPGTRLTVL.

The genes are TRBV2 and TRBJ1-2; the D gene is possibly TRBD1 (6 bases). The CDR3 length is 15 residues. Between the trimmed V and J ends, which lost 11 bases and 0 bases, there was a span of 19 bases. CDR1 is SNHLY, CDR2 FYNNEI, per germline. The CDR3 nucleotides read TGTGCCCGGAAAACGGGGCAGGGGCCTAACTATGGCTACACCTTC. This sequence encodes CARKTGQGPNYGYTF. The whole variable domain, filled in from reference TRBV2 and TRBJ1-2, reads EPEVTQTPSHQVTQMGQEVILRCVPISNHLYFYWYRQILGQKVEFLVSFYNNEISEKSEIFDDQFSVERPDGSNFTLKIRSTKLEDSAMYFCARKTGQGPNYGYTFGSGTRLTVV.

The chain has TRBV29-1 and TRBJ1-2; 8 nucleotides match TRBD1. Looked up from germline, CDR1 is SQVTM and CDR2 is ANQGSEA. V dropped 6 bases and J dropped 7; count of bases not matched to a gene: 10. This CDR3 region has 13 residues. DNA of the CDR3: TGCAGCGTAAGCCAGGGGGCGCGGAGTGGCTACACCTTC. It encodes CSVSQGARSGYTF.

The V call is TRBV6-5, the J call TRBJ2-7; 13 bases agree with TRBD2. V lost 3 bases, J lost 6 bases, and 8 bases stayed unmatched. The length of the CDR3 is 16 residues. Germline-derived CDR1 and CDR2 are MNHEY and SVGAGI. The CDR3 sequence: CASSYNGGLAGFEQYF. The DNA of the CDR3 is TGTGCCAGCAGTTATAACGGGGGACTAGCGGGATTCGAGCAGTACTTC.

V gene TRBV6-1 combines with J gene TRBJ1-2, with no clear D. The germline CDR1 and CDR2 sequences are MNHNS and SASEGT. The CDR3 sequence is 15 residues long. V was trimmed by 2 bases and J by 1 base, leaving 11 bases between them. The CDR3 is CASSEIDGINYGYTF. In DNA, the CDR3 is TGTGCCAGCAGTGAAATCGACGGGATTAACTATGGCTACACCTTC.

CDR3 nucleotides: TGTGCCAGCAGTGACGGCGGGTCCACGTACAATGAGCAGTTCTTC. Amino acid sequence: CASSDGGSTYNEQFF. This chain links TRBV6-1 with TRBJ2-1; TRBD2 is a possible D gene (5 bases). Trimming removed 3 bases at V and 4 bases at J, with 13 bases between. The CDR3 loop spans 15 amino acids. Per germline, CDR1 MNHNS and CDR2 SASEGT.

The J gene is TRBJ2-6, the V gene TRBV5-1; D is ambiguous. The V end lost 0 bases, the J end lost 0 bases, and 7 bases lay between the germline ends. This CDR3 has 16 amino acids. The germline V gene encodes CDR1 SGHRS and CDR2 YFSETQ. Here the CDR3 DNA reads TGCGCCAGCAGCTTGGACAGCTTCTCTGGGGCCAACGTCCTGACTTTC. Its protein product is CASSLDSFSGANVLTF.

This chain links TRBV6-5 with TRBJ1-3; 7 bases align to TRBD1. The CDR3 is 15 residues long. Per germline, CDR1 MNHEY and CDR2 SVGAGI. V lost 5 bases to trimming and J lost 8 bases; unmatched junction nucleotides: 12. The CDR3 spells CASSRTGLIVDTIYF. The CDR3 bases are TGTGCCAGCAGTAGGACAGGACTTATCGTGGACACCATATATTTT.

The chain is built from TRBV28 and TRBJ1-2; D might be TRBD1 (6 bases). Trimming stripped 2 bases from V and 5 bases from J, with 18 bases between. This CDR3 is built from 16 residues. Per germline, CDR1 MDHEN and CDR2 SYDVKM. In nucleotides, the CDR3 is TGTGCCAGCAGTTTACTTGGTCAGGGGAATTCATATGGCTACACCTTC. Translated, it gives CASSLLGQGNSYGYTF.

The rearrangement links TRBV5-4 to TRBJ2-3; 16 bases line up with TRBD2. Germline loops: CDR1 SGHNT, CDR2 YYREEE (reference sequence). The CDR3 is 18 residues long. The trim removed 2 bases at V and 6 bases at J, leaving 9 bases unmatched. In DNA form, the CDR3 reads TGTGCCAGCAGCTTTGGTGCCGGGACTAGCGGGAGGGGGGATACGCAGTATTTT. Translation gives CASSFGAGTSGRGDTQYF.

This chain links TRBV3-1 (or the pseudogene TRBV3-2) with TRBJ1-1; D not certain. Germline CDR1 is LGHDT and CDR2 is YNNKEL (reference sequence). Trimming took 0 bases from V and 5 from J, leaving 25 bases between them. The CDR3 runs 19 residues. This CDR3 is CASSQDPVSLPRLVTEAFF. The DNA for the CDR3 is TGTGCCAGCAGCCAAGATCCGGTATCGCTTCCCCGCTTGGTAACTGAAGCTTTCTTT.

V is TRBV2 and J is TRBJ1-2; the D gene is possibly TRBD1 (6 bases). CDR1 SNHLY and CDR2 FYNNEI come from the germline V gene. Trimming took 6 bases from V and 3 from J, leaving 11 bases between them. CDR3 size: 13 residues. The CDR3, as DNA: TGTGCCAGCAGCGCACAGGGAGACTATGGCTACACCTTC. This sequence encodes CASSAQGDYGYTF.

V usage is TRBV29-1 and J usage is TRBJ2-3, with TRBD2 matching 8 bases. Trimming at V came to 6 bases and at J to 4 bases, leaving 12 bases not matched to a gene. The CDR3 has 15 amino acids. Germline loops: CDR1 SQVTM, CDR2 ANQGSEA. CDR3 sequence reads: CSVAGGVLAADTQYF. CDR3 in DNA: TGCAGCGTCGCCGGGGGGGTCCTGGCCGCAGATACGCAGTATTTT.

The V and J genes are TRBV11-2 and TRBJ2-7, with 10 bases fitting TRBD1. Germline CDR1 and CDR2: SGHAT and FQNNGV. J gave up 4 bases and V 4 bases, and 7 bases lay outside the gene matches. The CDR3 consists of 15 residues. The CDR3 DNA follows: TGTGCCAGCAGCTCTCGGACAGGGGGGCAATACGAGCAGTACTTC. Its protein is CASSSRTGGQYEQYF.

The genes are TRBV11-3 and TRBJ2-1; TRBD2 matches 7 bases. Trimming cost V 5 bases and J 4 bases; bases outside gene matches: 11. The V gene's germline CDR1 is SGHNT and CDR2 YENEEA. This CDR3 is built from 16 residues. The CDR3, as DNA: TGTGCCAGCAGCCCCAGAGCGGGGAGTACATACAATGAGCAGTTCTTC. This translates into CASSPRAGSTYNEQFF.

The chain employs TRBV6-5 and TRBJ2-4; perhaps TRBD1 as D (6 bases). Germline assignment: CDR1 MNHEY and CDR2 SVGAGI. This CDR3 is built from 13 residues. With 6 bases removed from V and 6 bases from J, the gap between germline ends came to 12 bases. CDR3 bases: TGTGCCAGCAGCAAGGGGGTGGGAAACATTCAGTACTTC. It specifies CASSKGVGNIQYF.

The rearrangement joins TRBV6-5 to TRBJ2-4; the match to TRBD2 covers 8 bases. The CDR3 is 15 residues long. The J segment lost 1 base and the V segment lost 5 bases, leaving 4 bases of the junction unmatched. The germline V gene encodes CDR1 MNHEY and CDR2 SVGAGI. The CDR3 here is CASSRGGEAKNIQYF. The CDR3 nucleotides read TGTGCCAGCAGTCGGGGGGGTGAGGCCAAAAACATTCAGTACTTC.

The chain has TRBV7-9 and TRBJ2-7, with D hard to call. V was pared by 10 bases and J by 3 bases, with 13 bases between. Germline V gene sequence: CDR1 SEHNR, CDR2 FQNEAQ (reference sequence). The CDR3 totals 12 residues. CDR3: CAIRTESYEQYF. The DNA of the CDR3 is TGTGCCATTCGAACTGAAAGCTACGAGCAGTACTTC.

V is TRBV7-9 and J is TRBJ1-1; 8 positions agree with TRBD1. Germline V gene sequence: CDR1 SEHNR, CDR2 FQNEAQ (reference sequence). V shed 5 bases, J shed 3 bases, and the junction held 8 bases outside the gene matches. This CDR3 is built from 15 residues. The DNA for the CDR3 is TGTGCCAGCAGCCCCCGGCAGGGGGCGTACACTGAAGCTTTCTTT. It is translated as CASSPRQGAYTEAFF.

This chain connects TRBV7-2 to TRBJ1-4; D unresolved. V lost 5 bases and J lost 0, with 13 bases in between. Germline V lookup: CDR1 SGHTA, CDR2 FQGNSA. The CDR3 is 16 amino acids. The DNA of the CDR3 is TGTGCCAGCAGCCCGGGAATCGTCCCAACTAATGAAAAACTGTTTTTT. Its protein product is CASSPGIVPTNEKLFF.

The chain combines TRBV5-1 with TRBJ2-1, with 9 bases that match TRBD2. The CDR3 is 16 residues long. V was clipped by 4 bases and J by 6 bases; unmatched bases: 11. Germline assignment: CDR1 SGHRS and CDR2 YFSETQ. DNA of the CDR3: TGCGCCAGCAGCAAGACTAGCGGAACCTTGTTCAATGAGCAGTTCTTC. Translated: CASSKTSGTLFNEQFF.

The chain uses TRBV2 and TRBJ1-5; D is perhaps TRBD1 (5 bases). CDR1 is SNHLY and CDR2 is FYNNEI in the germline V gene. Deletions cut 5 bases from V and 0 bases from J, with 11 bases between. This CDR3 is 15 amino acids long. The CDR3 DNA follows: TGTGCCAGCAGTCGAGACAGACATAGCAATCAGCCCCAGCATTTT. The encoded protein is CASSRDRHSNQPQHF.